The 4 T cell receptor beta chains reported below all come from one sample, sequenced in a study of naive and memory T cell subsets. The beta constant-region primer was an equimolar mix of two oligonucleotides covering TRBC1 and TRBC2. Nested alpha and beta constant-region primers with the SP2 primer drove four PCR rounds on ligated cDNA. TCRdb reanalysed the UMI-ligation and nested PCR reads using MiXCR and keeps one entry per CDR3 protein. The data show over 25,000 distinct CDR3 sequences, less than 20% seen once. The sequenced sample was effector memory CD4+ T cells from blood. As to subset: effector memory, CD45RA- CD27-. Every receptor here comes from a human donor in good health.

This clonotype is labeled as medium-sized (0.01 to 0.1%). The genes are TRBV6-6 and TRBJ1-5; D uncertain. The V end was cut by 0 bases, the J end by 6 bases, with 9 bases between. The germline V gene encodes CDR1 MNHNY and CDR2 SVGAGI (reference sequence). This CDR3 has 14 residues. The DNA of the CDR3 is TGTGCCAGCAGTTACTCGATCATTAGTCAGCCCCAGCATTTT. It codes for CASSYSIISQPQHF.

This clonotype appeared a few times. CDR3 nucleotides: TGTGCCAGCAGCCCCCGGGACAGCATAGAGACCCAGTACTTC. It yields the protein CASSPRDSIETQYF. The chain links TRBV7-6 to TRBJ2-5, with TRBD1 identical over 7 bases. CDR3 length: 14 amino acids. With 5 bases clipped from V and 4 bases from J, the junction kept 7 bases outside the gene matches. Per the germline V gene, CDR1 is SGHVS and CDR2 is FNYEAQ.

This clonotype is labeled medium-sized. This sequence joins TRBV28 and TRBJ2-7; TRBD1 is a possible D gene (6 bases). Per the germline V gene, CDR1 is MDHEN and CDR2 is SYDVKM. CDR3 length: 11 residues. V was shortened by 4 bases and J by 5 bases, with 6 bases between the two germline ends. DNA of the CDR3: TGTGCCAGCAGTTACAGGGACGAGCAGTACTTC. It specifies CASSYRDEQYF.

The gene calls are TRBV20-1 and TRBJ2-7; D not resolved. In germline, CDR1 is DFQATT, CDR2 SNEGSKA (reference sequence). V shed 6 bases and J shed 6 bases, with 15 bases lying between them. The CDR3 runs 12 residues. CDR3 DNA sequence: TGCAGTGCCGCCAGAGGAACCCGCGAGCAGTACTTC. Residues: CSAARGTREQYF.